The clone carrying this T cell receptor (beta chain) was counted at least ten times. What it binds is not known. cDNA molecules, individually, were tagged with unique molecular identifiers. MiXCR, applied by TCRdb to the 5' RACE reads, yields one record per CDR3 protein. The sample yields 80,000 to 95,000 distinct CDR3 sequences, 16% seen once. The entry originates in a study of early T cells in non-severe SARS-CoV-2 infection. Study background: Unpaired chains resulted from sequencing bulk RNA of unsorted whole blood.

Trimming shortened V by 6 bases and J by 13 bases, and 13 bases separated the two germline ends. The CDR3 has 11 residues. Study-wide results and caveats: VDJdb-based annotation leaned toward anti-spike CD8 responses and missed private and CD4 specificities.

The chain joins TRBV12-3 or TRBV12-4 to TRBJ2-1; D is possibly TRBD1 or TRBD2 (5 bases each). Source: whole blood, taken at baseline. This sequence was found in an adult who was a healthcare worker with PCR-confirmed SARS-CoV-2 infection or an uninfected control (not recorded which). CDR3 region: CASRGEQSQFF. CDR3 nucleotides: TGTGCCAGCAGGGGGGAACAGAGCCAGTTCTTC.